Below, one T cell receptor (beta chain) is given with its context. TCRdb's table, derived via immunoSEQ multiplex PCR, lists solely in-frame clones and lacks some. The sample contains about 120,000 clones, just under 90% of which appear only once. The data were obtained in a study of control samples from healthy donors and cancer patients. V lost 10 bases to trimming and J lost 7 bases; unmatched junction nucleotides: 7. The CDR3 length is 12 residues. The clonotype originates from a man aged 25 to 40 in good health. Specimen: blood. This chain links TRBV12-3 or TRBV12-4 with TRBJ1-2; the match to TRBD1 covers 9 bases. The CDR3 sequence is CATGTGTRGYTF. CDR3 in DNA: TGTGCCACCGGGACAGGGACTCGTGGCTACACCTTC.